A single sample gave rise to the 8 T cell receptor beta chains below, sequenced in a study of shared clonotypes between healthy human individuals. TCRdb's copy holds only in-frame clones and misses some; the assay was immunoSEQ multiplex PCR. The sample includes about 2 million clones, roughly 94% of them seen just once. Sequencing used naive CD4+ T cells sorted from blood. Stated subset: CD45RA+ positively selected. These receptors all come from a young man in good health.

The CDR3 DNA is TGTGCCAGCAGTTTGAGGGGGCTGAGCACTGAAGCTTTCTTT. Protein product: CASSLRGLSTEAFF. This chain connects TRBV11-1 to TRBJ1-1; 7 nucleotides align to TRBD1. There are 14 residues in the CDR3. Per germline, CDR1 SGHAT and CDR2 FQDESV (reference sequence). The V and J ends lost 6 bases and 4 bases, in that order; junction bases with no gene match: 8.

V usage is TRBV25-1 and J usage is TRBJ2-7; 11 bases align to TRBD2. Germline V CDR1 and CDR2: MGHDK, SYGVNS. CDR3 size: 14 residues. V shed 4 bases and J 6 bases; nucleotides not matched to a gene: 5. The CDR3 nucleotides are TGTGCCAGCAGTGTAGCGGGAGGGCCGGGCGAGCAGTACTTC. The encoded protein is CASSVAGGPGEQYF.

J is TRBJ2-7 and V is TRBV30; 9 positions agree with TRBD1. The germline V gene encodes CDR1 GTSNPN and CDR2 SVGIG (reference sequence). CDR3 length: 14 residues. The trim removed 3 bases at V and 3 bases at J, leaving 6 bases unmatched. The CDR3 spells CAWRRQGVVYEQYF. CDR3 coding DNA: TGTGCCTGGAGGAGACAGGGGGTTGTCTACGAGCAGTACTTC. The variable domain in full, completed from reference TRBV30 and TRBJ2-7, reads SQTIHQWPATLVQPVGSPLSLECTVEGTSNPNLYWYRQAAGRGLQLLFYSVGIGQISSEVPQNLSASRPQDRQFILSSKKLLLSDSGFYLCAWRRQGVVYEQYFGPGTRLTVT.

The chain employs TRBV30 and TRBJ1-6; weak D call: TRBD1 (6 bases). The germline V gene has CDR1 GTSNPN and CDR2 SVGIG (reference sequence). This CDR3 comprises 16 residues. V lost 2 bases and J 8 bases, leaving 19 bases between the germline ends. The CDR3: CAWSSSRAGADSPLHF. The CDR3 bases are TGTGCCTGGAGTAGCAGTAGGGCAGGGGCTGATTCACCCCTCCACTTT.

The CDR3 here is CASSLREGNSPLHF. The CDR3 DNA sequence: TGTGCCAGCAGCTTGAGGGAAGGCAATTCACCCCTCCACTTT. V gene TRBV7-2 combines with J gene TRBJ1-6; D is uncertain. Trimming left V 3 bases short and J 7 bases short, with 10 bases between. The CDR3 length is 14 residues. Germline CDR1 SGHTA, CDR2 FQGNSA.

The rearrangement links TRBV9 to TRBJ2-7, with D perhaps matching TRBD1 (6 bases). In germline, CDR1 is SGDLS, CDR2 YYNGEE. CDR3 length: 15 residues. The ends were cut back, 3 bases at V and 0 bases at J, with 13 bases in the middle. The DNA of the CDR3 is TGTGCCAGCAGCGAACAGGGTGGGAGCTCCTACGAGCAGTACTTC. Its translation: CASSEQGGSSYEQYF.

Concerning this clone itself: The identical CDR3 is also encoded by other nucleotide sequences in the sample. This rearrangement joins TRBV6-5 to TRBJ2-7; 11 bases line up with TRBD1. Germline V gene lookup returns CDR1 MNHEY and CDR2 SVGAGI. V was clipped by 3 bases and J by 3 bases; unmatched bases: 4. There are 15 residues in the CDR3. The CDR3 DNA reads as TGTGCCAGCAGTTATAGGGACAGGGGGGGCTACGAGCAGTACTTC. This encodes CASSYRDRGGYEQYF.

This clone is a singleton in its sample. The rearrangement joins TRBV6-5 to TRBJ2-5; 13 nucleotides align to TRBD2. Germline V CDR1 and CDR2: MNHEY, SVGAGI. The CDR3 has 13 amino acids. V lost 10 bases, J lost 7 bases, and 6 bases stayed unmatched. CDR3 DNA: TGTGCCATAGGACTAGCGGGGGAGGGGACCCAGTACTTC. This translates into CAIGLAGEGTQYF.